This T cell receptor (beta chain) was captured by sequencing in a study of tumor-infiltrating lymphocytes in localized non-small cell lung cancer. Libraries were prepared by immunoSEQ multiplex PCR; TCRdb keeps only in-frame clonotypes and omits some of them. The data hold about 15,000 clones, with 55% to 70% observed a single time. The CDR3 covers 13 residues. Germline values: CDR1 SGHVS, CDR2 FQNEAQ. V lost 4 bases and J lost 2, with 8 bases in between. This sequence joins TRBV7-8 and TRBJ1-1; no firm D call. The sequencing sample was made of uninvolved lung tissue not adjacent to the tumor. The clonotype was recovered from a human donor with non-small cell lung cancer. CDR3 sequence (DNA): TGTGCCAGCAGCTCGGAACTTAACACTGAAGCTTTCTTT. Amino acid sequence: CASSSELNTEAFF.